This T cell receptor (beta chain) was identified in a study of blood T cell repertoires in COVID-19. The CDR3 runs to 14 residues. Trimming left V 5 bases short and J 8 bases short, with 15 bases between. Germline CDR1 KGHSH, CDR2 LQKENI. TCRdb's table, derived via immunoSEQ multiplex PCR, lists solely in-frame clones and lacks some. The top ten clones hold approximately 31% of a sample with about 110,000 clones, more than 80% of them seen once. The chain recombines TRBV18 with TRBJ1-4; TRBD1 is a possible D gene (5 bases). The sequenced material came from peripheral blood. The receptor comes from an elderly woman with acute or convalescent COVID-19. The CDR3 sequence is CASSLQVAGEKLFF. In nucleotides, the CDR3 is TGTGCCAGCTCATTACAGGTGGCAGGGGAAAAACTGTTTTTT.